The clone carrying this TCR beta chain was detected a few times. Its cognate antigen is unknown. Making TCR cDNA involved 5'RACE template switching, which added UMIs and a universal primer site. MiXCR, applied by TCRdb to the 5' RACE reads, yields one record per CDR3 protein. The profile shows about 320,000 distinct CDR3 sequences, 3.5% to 4.5% of them singletons. V lost 11 bases, J lost 5 bases, and 13 bases lay in between. The CDR3 spans 12 residues. Germline-derived CDR1 and CDR2 are SNHLY and FYNNEI. This sample is drawn from a study of T cells after yellow fever vaccination. Study summary: When fractions had low cell numbers, they were prepared with SMART-Seq v4 Ultra Low Input. The study's findings and limits: In FACS-sorted repertoires, abundant clonotypes from the bulk population could appear as contaminants.

Here the sequenced sample was PBMCs, taken 15 days after the yellow fever booster vaccination. The chain recombines TRBV2 with TRBJ2-1; possible D gene TRBD1, 7 bases. The clonotype comes from a man aged 18-30 years who received the YFV17D yellow fever vaccine. In DNA, the CDR3 is TGTGCCTGCGGGACAGCAAACAATGAGCAGTTCTTC. Its protein product is CACGTANNEQFF.